This is a list of T cell receptor beta chains from one sample in a study of blood T cell repertoires in COVID-19. Method: immunoSEQ multiplex PCR; TCRdb's copy keeps in-frame clones and lacks some. This sample has around 80,000 clones, with less than 90% found just once. Input material: peripheral blood. The receptors stem from a man aged 45-65 years with COVID-19, enrolled during active disease. The CDR3 runs from the conserved cysteine through the conserved F or W. Fields, in order: J gene, clone size, D gene, V gene, CDR3 DNA, CDR3 protein. A D gene is named only where the DNA matches it firmly. Clone size is stated in some rows and not others, as once, few, many or a class when expanded.

J gene: TRBJ2-1; clone size: .; D gene: TRBD2; V gene: TRBV2; CDR3 DNA: TGTGCCAGCCAAACGAGCGGGAGGACCTACAATGAGCAGTTCTTC; CDR3 protein: CASQTSGRTYNEQFF
J gene: TRBJ2-7; clone size: .; D gene: TRBD2; V gene: TRBV6-5; CDR3 DNA: TGTGCCAGCAAAGCGGCTAGCGGTCCCGGGGACGGGTACTTC; CDR3 protein: CASKAASGPGDGYF
J gene: TRBJ2-2; clone size: .; D gene: .; V gene: TRBV12-3/TRBV12-4; CDR3 DNA: TGTGCCAGCACCCCCACGGCCGGGGAGCTGTTTTTT; CDR3 protein: CASTPTAGELFF
J gene: TRBJ2-1; clone size: few; D gene: TRBD2; V gene: TRBV6-4; CDR3 DNA: TGTGCCAGCAGTGACTCCCGGGGGGGGGCCGATGAGCAGTTCTTC; CDR3 protein: CASSDSRGGADEQFF
J gene: TRBJ2-3; clone size: .; D gene: .; V gene: TRBV6-1; CDR3 DNA: TGTGCCAGCAGTGAACTCACAGATACGCAGTATTTT; CDR3 protein: CASSELTDTQYF
J gene: TRBJ2-7; clone size: .; D gene: TRBD2; V gene: TRBV30; CDR3 DNA: TGTGCCTGGAGTTTATCCCCCGTCGGGACGGGAGGGCCTAACGAGCAGTACTTC; CDR3 protein: CAWSLSPVGTGGPNEQYF
J gene: TRBJ1-1; clone size: .; D gene: TRBD1; V gene: TRBV18; CDR3 DNA: TGTGCCAGCTCACCCGAGGACAGGGGGCTGGCCACTGAAGCTTTCTTT; CDR3 protein: CASSPEDRGLATEAFF
J gene: TRBJ1-1; clone size: few; D gene: .; V gene: TRBV2; CDR3 DNA: TGTGCCAGCAGTGACTTTAGAGACACTGAAGCTTTCTTT; CDR3 protein: CASSDFRDTEAFF
J gene: TRBJ2-1; clone size: .; D gene: .; V gene: TRBV19; CDR3 DNA: TGTGCCAGTAGTATCCGGGGCAATGAGCAGTTCTTC; CDR3 protein: CASSIRGNEQFF
J gene: TRBJ2-7; clone size: .; D gene: .; V gene: TRBV10-3; CDR3 DNA: TGTGCCATCAGAAAAGACAGGTCCTACGAGCAGTACTTC; CDR3 protein: CAIRKDRSYEQYF
J gene: TRBJ2-5; clone size: once; D gene: TRBD2; V gene: TRBV7-8; CDR3 DNA: TGTGCCAGCAGCTCCATCCTAGCGGGAGGAGAGACCCAGTACTTC; CDR3 protein: CASSSILAGGETQYF
J gene: TRBJ2-7; clone size: few; D gene: TRBD2; V gene: TRBV7-2; CDR3 DNA: TGTGCCAGCAGCCCCCAAGCGGGAGCTCGAGAGCAGTACTTC; CDR3 protein: CASSPQAGAREQYF
J gene: TRBJ2-1; clone size: .; D gene: .; V gene: TRBV25-1; CDR3 DNA: TGTGCCAGCCGTGAAAGCGGGCCTAGGTACAATGAGCAGTTCTTC; CDR3 protein: CASRESGPRYNEQFF
J gene: TRBJ1-4; clone size: .; D gene: .; V gene: TRBV10-3; CDR3 DNA: TGTGCCATCAGTGAGTCGGAGAGGGAAAAACTGTTTTTT; CDR3 protein: CAISESEREKLFF
J gene: TRBJ1-2; clone size: .; D gene: TRBD1; V gene: TRBV6-5; CDR3 DNA: TGTGCCAGCAGTTTAACCCACAGGGGCGCTCGTGGCTACACCTTC; CDR3 protein: CASSLTHRGARGYTF
J gene: TRBJ2-5; clone size: .; D gene: .; V gene: TRBV5-1; CDR3 DNA: TGCGCCAGCAGCGCTCGGGAGACCCAGTACTTC; CDR3 protein: CASSARETQYF
J gene: TRBJ1-4; clone size: .; D gene: TRBD1; V gene: TRBV10-3; CDR3 DNA: TGTGCCACAAAAGCCGGGACAGGGGGAGAAAAACTGTTTTTT; CDR3 protein: CATKAGTGGEKLFF
J gene: TRBJ2-1; clone size: .; D gene: TRBD1; V gene: TRBV2; CDR3 DNA: TGTGCCAGCAGTCCTTGGACAGGGGCCTACAATGAGCAGTTCTTC; CDR3 protein: CASSPWTGAYNEQFF
J gene: TRBJ2-2; clone size: .; D gene: .; V gene: TRBV27; CDR3 DNA: TGTGCCAGTAAGGACAGAAGTTATCAGAACACCGGGGAGCTGTTTTTT; CDR3 protein: CASKDRSYQNTGELFF
J gene: TRBJ1-2; clone size: .; D gene: TRBD1; V gene: TRBV5-5; CDR3 DNA: TGTGCCAGCAGCCATGGGACAGGCAGCTATGGCTACACCTTC; CDR3 protein: CASSHGTGSYGYTF
J gene: TRBJ2-7; clone size: .; D gene: TRBD1; V gene: TRBV2; CDR3 DNA: TGTGCCAGCAGTGGGGACAGGTCTTTGTCTGACGAGCAGTACTTC; CDR3 protein: CASSGDRSLSDEQYF
J gene: TRBJ1-1; clone size: .; D gene: TRBD1; V gene: TRBV6-5; CDR3 DNA: TGTGCCAGCAGTAAGCAGGGGGCGCAAACTGAAGCTTTCTTT; CDR3 protein: CASSKQGAQTEAFF
J gene: TRBJ2-1; clone size: .; D gene: .; V gene: TRBV19; CDR3 DNA: TGTGCCAGTAGTATAGATGCAGTGGGCGCCTTTTCCTACAATGAGCAGTTCTTC; CDR3 protein: CASSIDAVGAFSYNEQFF
J gene: TRBJ1-2; clone size: .; D gene: .; V gene: TRBV5-5; CDR3 DNA: TGTGCCAGCAGCTTGGGGGGACTCGGAGCTAACTATGGCTACACCTTC; CDR3 protein: CASSLGGLGANYGYTF
J gene: TRBJ2-6; clone size: .; D gene: .; V gene: TRBV7-8; CDR3 DNA: TGTGCCAGCAGCGGACATAACTCTGGGGCCAACGTCCTGACTTTC; CDR3 protein: CASSGHNSGANVLTF
J gene: TRBJ2-1; clone size: .; D gene: .; V gene: TRBV6-5; CDR3 DNA: TGTGCCAGCAGTTCTTTTGGCAGGGCCCATGAGCAGTTCTTC; CDR3 protein: CASSSFGRAHEQFF
J gene: TRBJ2-6; clone size: .; D gene: .; V gene: TRBV6-5; CDR3 DNA: TGTGCCAGCACTTCAGGGCGAGGGGCCAACGTCCTGACTTTC; CDR3 protein: CASTSGRGANVLTF
J gene: TRBJ2-1; clone size: .; D gene: TRBD2; V gene: TRBV30; CDR3 DNA: TGTGCCTGGAGTTCACTAGCGGGAGATGATGAGCAGTTCTTC; CDR3 protein: CAWSSLAGDDEQFF
J gene: TRBJ2-3; clone size: .; D gene: TRBD2; V gene: TRBV15; CDR3 DNA: TGTGCCACCAGCAGAGAACCACTAGCGGGACTCACAGATACGCAGTATTTT; CDR3 protein: CATSREPLAGLTDTQYF
J gene: TRBJ2-1; clone size: .; D gene: TRBD2; V gene: TRBV30; CDR3 DNA: TGTGCCTGGAGTCGGGGCGGGAGCTACAATGAGCAGTTCTTC; CDR3 protein: CAWSRGGSYNEQFF
J gene: TRBJ1-5; clone size: once; D gene: .; V gene: TRBV6-5; CDR3 DNA: TGTGCCAGCAGTTACTTAGCAGCCAATCAGCCCCAGCATTTT; CDR3 protein: CASSYLAANQPQHF
J gene: TRBJ1-1; clone size: .; D gene: .; V gene: TRBV5-5; CDR3 DNA: TGTGCCAGCAGCTTGGGGGGAGGAACTGAAGCTTTCTTT; CDR3 protein: CASSLGGGTEAFF
J gene: TRBJ1-1; clone size: .; D gene: TRBD1; V gene: TRBV5-4; CDR3 DNA: TGTGCCAGCAGCTTGGACAGGGGACACACTGAAGCTTTCTTT; CDR3 protein: CASSLDRGHTEAFF
J gene: TRBJ2-1; clone size: .; D gene: .; V gene: TRBV7-3; CDR3 DNA: TGTGCCAGCAGCCCCTCCACCCCGGGGTACAATGAGCAGTTCTTC; CDR3 protein: CASSPSTPGYNEQFF
J gene: TRBJ2-2; clone size: few; D gene: TRBD2; V gene: TRBV5-1; CDR3 DNA: TGCGCCAGCAGCTTGTTCGGGAGGGGGACCGGGGAGCTGTTTTTT; CDR3 protein: CASSLFGRGTGELFF
J gene: TRBJ2-6; clone size: .; D gene: TRBD1; V gene: TRBV6-5; CDR3 DNA: TGTGCCAGCAGTTACGGGACAGGGTCCGGGGCCAACGTCCTGACTTTC; CDR3 protein: CASSYGTGSGANVLTF
J gene: TRBJ2-1; clone size: .; D gene: TRBD2; V gene: TRBV2; CDR3 DNA: TGTGCCAGCAGTCCCGGGACTAGCGGGGAGCAGTTCTTC; CDR3 protein: CASSPGTSGEQFF
J gene: TRBJ1-5; clone size: .; D gene: TRBD1; V gene: TRBV6-5; CDR3 DNA: TGTGCCAGCCGGGACAGGGGGACTCAGCCCCAGCATTTT; CDR3 protein: CASRDRGTQPQHF
J gene: TRBJ1-4; clone size: .; D gene: .; V gene: TRBV27; CDR3 DNA: TGTGCCAGCACCTATAGGGCCAGGGCTAATGAAAAACTGTTTTTT; CDR3 protein: CASTYRARANEKLFF
J gene: TRBJ1-2; clone size: .; D gene: .; V gene: TRBV4-3; CDR3 DNA: TGCGCCAGCAGCCAAGATAACAGGAGAGGTGGCTACACCTTC; CDR3 protein: CASSQDNRRGGYTF
J gene: TRBJ2-2; clone size: .; D gene: TRBD1; V gene: TRBV18; CDR3 DNA: TGTGCCAGCTCAGACCTCCTCCGGGACAGGGGCTGGACCGGGGAGCTGTTTTTT; CDR3 protein: CASSDLLRDRGWTGELFF
J gene: TRBJ2-7; clone size: medium-sized; D gene: .; V gene: TRBV2; CDR3 DNA: TGTGCCAGCAGTGGGGCAGGAACACTCTCCTCCGAGCAGTACTTC; CDR3 protein: CASSGAGTLSSEQYF
J gene: TRBJ2-4; clone size: few; D gene: .; V gene: TRBV9; CDR3 DNA: TGTGCCAGCAGCGCAGGACTAAACGGAAACATTCAGTACTTC; CDR3 protein: CASSAGLNGNIQYF
J gene: TRBJ2-5; clone size: .; D gene: TRBD1; V gene: TRBV7-9; CDR3 DNA: TGTGCCAGCAGCAGATACGAGGGACAGGTACCCCAGTACTTC; CDR3 protein: CASSRYEGQVPQYF
J gene: TRBJ1-2; clone size: .; D gene: .; V gene: TRBV6-5; CDR3 DNA: TGTGCCAGCAGTCCATTAGAGAGTTTTAACTATGGCTACACCTTC; CDR3 protein: CASSPLESFNYGYTF
J gene: TRBJ1-6; clone size: few; D gene: .; V gene: TRBV6-1; CDR3 DNA: TGTGCCAGCAGTGAAGCCAACACTAATTCACCCCTCCACTTT; CDR3 protein: CASSEANTNSPLHF
J gene: TRBJ2-7; clone size: once; D gene: TRBD2; V gene: TRBV29-1; CDR3 DNA: TGCAGCGCGCGTGGGACTAGCGCGACGTACGAGCAGTACTTC; CDR3 protein: CSARGTSATYEQYF
J gene: TRBJ1-4; clone size: few; D gene: TRBD1; V gene: TRBV6-6; CDR3 DNA: TGTGCCAGCAGTTCCGAGGGGGCGGCTAATGAAAAACTGTTTTTT; CDR3 protein: CASSSEGAANEKLFF
J gene: TRBJ2-2; clone size: once; D gene: TRBD2; V gene: TRBV25-1; CDR3 DNA: TGTGCCAGCAGGCGGGGGACCGGGGAGCTGTTTTTT; CDR3 protein: CASRRGTGELFF
J gene: TRBJ2-7; clone size: .; D gene: .; V gene: TRBV6-5; CDR3 DNA: TGTGCCAGCAGTAGTACAGGGTGGAAGCAGTACTTC; CDR3 protein: CASSSTGWKQYF
J gene: TRBJ1-2; clone size: .; D gene: TRBD1; V gene: TRBV2; CDR3 DNA: TGTGCCAGCAGTATAGACAGGGGACGGGCTAACACCTTC; CDR3 protein: CASSIDRGRANTF
J gene: TRBJ1-1; clone size: few; D gene: .; V gene: TRBV30; CDR3 DNA: TGTGCCTGGAGTGGTAGGGGCACTGAAGCTTTCTTT; CDR3 protein: CAWSGRGTEAFF
J gene: TRBJ2-1; clone size: .; D gene: TRBD2; V gene: TRBV7-9; CDR3 DNA: TGTGCCAGCGGATTTTCGGGACTAGCCTACAATGAGCAGTTCTTC; CDR3 protein: CASGFSGLAYNEQFF
J gene: TRBJ2-5; clone size: few; D gene: TRBD2; V gene: TRBV29-1; CDR3 DNA: TGCAGCGTTGAAGGTGGGACTAGCGGGAGTTTGGAGACCCAGTACTTC; CDR3 protein: CSVEGGTSGSLETQYF
J gene: TRBJ2-1; clone size: few; D gene: TRBD2; V gene: TRBV9; CDR3 DNA: TGTGCCAGCAGCGCCATTAGCGGGAGGGAGTACAATGAGCAGTTCTTC; CDR3 protein: CASSAISGREYNEQFF
J gene: TRBJ2-1; clone size: .; D gene: .; V gene: TRBV4-2; CDR3 DNA: TGTGCCAGCAGCCAATCTTTGATACGCGGAGGTAGCTCCTACAATGAGCAGTTCTTC; CDR3 protein: CASSQSLIRGGSSYNEQFF
J gene: TRBJ2-1; clone size: .; D gene: TRBD2; V gene: TRBV28; CDR3 DNA: TGTGCCAGCAGTTCCCGACTAGCCCGCTCCTACAATGAGCAGTTCTTC; CDR3 protein: CASSSRLARSYNEQFF
J gene: TRBJ2-3; clone size: .; D gene: TRBD1; V gene: TRBV3-1/TRBV3-2; CDR3 DNA: TGTGCCAGCAGCCAAGAGGGGGAAAGGGGGCCGGATACGCAGTATTTT; CDR3 protein: CASSQEGERGPDTQYF
J gene: TRBJ2-7; clone size: .; D gene: .; V gene: TRBV6-5; CDR3 DNA: TGTGCCAGCACCTTGTACTTCTACGAGCAGTACTTC; CDR3 protein: CASTLYFYEQYF